Listed below are T cell receptor beta chains from one sample, sequenced in a study of radiation and T cells in renal cell carcinoma. The protocol was immunoSEQ multiplex PCR, while the TCRdb copy is restricted to in-frame clones and leaves out a portion. The table includes about 140,000 clones, approximately 87% detected once. The source was blood, collected from a patient whose treatment included radiotherapy and nephrectomy. The receptor source for this set is a woman between 50 and 59 years old with renal cell carcinoma. The CDR3 runs from the conserved cysteine through the conserved F or W. Each record gives: clone size, D gene, J gene, V gene, CDR3 DNA, CDR3 protein. D genes are given only for firm matches. Clone size is not always given. Where it is, it says once, few, many or a class for expanded clones.

abundance: once; d_gene: NA; j_gene: TRBJ1-2; v_gene: TRBV7-9; CDR3nt: TGTGCCAGCAGCCTGACACTCCCTAACTATGGCTACACCTTC; CDR3aa: CASSLTLPNYGYTF
abundance: NA; d_gene: TRBD1; j_gene: TRBJ1-4; v_gene: TRBV5-1; CDR3nt: TGCGCCAGCAGCTTGGGCCCATCAGGGGGATTTGAAAAACTGTTTTTT; CDR3aa: CASSLGPSGGFEKLFF
abundance: NA; d_gene: NA; j_gene: TRBJ1-1; v_gene: TRBV29-1; CDR3nt: TGCAGCGTTGAGGGGGGTGGGAACACTGAAGCTTTCTTT; CDR3aa: CSVEGGGNTEAFF
abundance: NA; d_gene: NA; j_gene: TRBJ1-4; v_gene: TRBV2; CDR3nt: TGTGCCAGCAGTTACGGACAGCCTAATGAAAAACTGTTTTTT; CDR3aa: CASSYGQPNEKLFF
abundance: NA; d_gene: NA; j_gene: TRBJ2-3; v_gene: TRBV4-3; CDR3nt: TGCGCCAGCAGCCAAGATACCGGGGATACGCAGTATTTT; CDR3aa: CASSQDTGDTQYF
abundance: NA; d_gene: NA; j_gene: TRBJ1-2; v_gene: TRBV25-1; CDR3nt: TGTGCCAGCCACCTCGAGGGGTATGGCTACACCTTC; CDR3aa: CASHLEGYGYTF
abundance: NA; d_gene: TRBD1; j_gene: TRBJ1-2; v_gene: TRBV4-1; CDR3nt: TGCGCCAGCAGCCGACCCGGGACAGGACGAAACTATGGCTACACCTTC; CDR3aa: CASSRPGTGRNYGYTF
abundance: NA; d_gene: NA; j_gene: TRBJ2-1; v_gene: TRBV7-2; CDR3nt: TGTGCCAGCAGCTTACCGGGCGTATACAATGAGCAGTTCTTC; CDR3aa: CASSLPGVYNEQFF
abundance: NA; d_gene: NA; j_gene: TRBJ2-3; v_gene: TRBV6-1; CDR3nt: TGTGCCAGCAGCGATGACAGCACAGATACGCAGTATTTT; CDR3aa: CASSDDSTDTQYF
abundance: NA; d_gene: NA; j_gene: TRBJ1-2; v_gene: TRBV29-1; CDR3nt: TGCAGCGTTGAAAGGCAGGGAGTGCACTATGGCTACACCTTC; CDR3aa: CSVERQGVHYGYTF
abundance: NA; d_gene: NA; j_gene: TRBJ1-2; v_gene: TRBV10-3; CDR3nt: TGTGCCATCAGTGACAGGGGACGGTGGCACTACACCTTC; CDR3aa: CAISDRGRWHYTF
abundance: NA; d_gene: TRBD2; j_gene: TRBJ2-1; v_gene: TRBV4-3; CDR3nt: TGCGCCAGCAGCCGGTCCCCCGGGAGGGAGGCGAATGAGCAGTTCTTC; CDR3aa: CASSRSPGREANEQFF
abundance: NA; d_gene: NA; j_gene: TRBJ1-3; v_gene: TRBV6-5; CDR3nt: TGTGCCAGCAGAAACTCTGGAAACACCATATATTTT; CDR3aa: CASRNSGNTIYF
abundance: NA; d_gene: NA; j_gene: TRBJ1-5; v_gene: TRBV13; CDR3nt: TGTGCCAGCAGCGTTTACGGGGGGGTCGGCAATCAGCCCCAGCATTTT; CDR3aa: CASSVYGGVGNQPQHF
abundance: NA; d_gene: TRBD1; j_gene: TRBJ1-5; v_gene: TRBV7-6; CDR3nt: TGTGCCAGCAGCCGGACAGGGGGTTTTCAGCCCCAGCATTTT; CDR3aa: CASSRTGGFQPQHF
abundance: NA; d_gene: NA; j_gene: TRBJ1-4; v_gene: TRBV18; CDR3nt: TGTGCCAGCTCACCGGAGAGGGCGCGTGAAAAACTGTTTTTT; CDR3aa: CASSPERAREKLFF
abundance: NA; d_gene: NA; j_gene: TRBJ2-2; v_gene: TRBV5-6; CDR3nt: TGTGCCAGCAGCTTGCTGCAGGGGTACACCGGGGAGCTGTTTTTT; CDR3aa: CASSLLQGYTGELFF
abundance: few; d_gene: NA; j_gene: TRBJ1-5; v_gene: TRBV12-1; CDR3nt: TGTGCCAGCAGCTCCCCCGGGACCCAACTGGGTCAGCCCCAGCATTTT; CDR3aa: CASSSPGTQLGQPQHF